A single sample is the source of the 7 T cell receptor beta chains below, sequenced in a study of cytotoxic CD8 clonotypes in ibrutinib-treated CLL. Produced via immunoSEQ multiplex PCR; TCRdb's table is partial and in-frame only. The sample has more than 200,000 clones, 70% seen once; the top ten hold about 16%. The sequenced sample was PBMCs, obtained after 24 months of ibrutinib treatment. The receptors come from a human donor with chronic lymphocytic leukemia.

CDR3 nucleotide sequence: TGCGCCAAGCAAGGCGGCACAGATACGCAGTATTTT. Its translation: CAKQGGTDTQYF. The chain has TRBV23-1 and TRBJ2-3; D ambiguous. TRBV23-1 is an open reading frame, and its role is uncertain. This CDR3 has 12 residues. V lost 10 bases, J lost 1 base, and 9 bases lay in between.

The table lists this clone with a few counts. This chain joins TRBV7-3 and TRBJ2-2; D may be TRBD1 (5 bases). V lost 1 base and J lost 6, with 6 bases in between. The germline gives CDR1 SGHTA, CDR2 FQGTGA. This CDR3 spans 13 amino acids. This chain's CDR3 is CASSLMGPGELFF. The CDR3 region has the DNA TGTGCCAGCAGCTTAATGGGGCCCGGGGAGCTGTTTTTT. Supplemented by reference TRBV7-3 and TRBJ2-2, the full variable domain reads GAGVSQTPSNKVTEKGKYVELRCDPISGHTALYWYRQSLGQGPEFLIYFQGTGAADDSGLPNDRFFAVRPEGSVSTLKIQRTERGDSAVYLCASSLMGPGELFFGEGSRLTVL.

This chain links TRBV5-1 with TRBJ1-1; TRBD1 matches at 7 bases. V trimming: 4 bases; J trimming: 0 bases; junction bases outside the gene matches: 6. The CDR3 extends over 15 amino acids. Germline V gene sequence: CDR1 SGHRS, CDR2 YFSETQ. The chain's CDR3 is CASSPDRAMNTEAFF. The CDR3 DNA sequence: TGCGCCAGCAGCCCCGACAGGGCCATGAACACTGAAGCTTTCTTT.

The chain recombines TRBV27 with TRBJ2-6; 11 positions match TRBD1. This CDR3 spans 18 amino acids. V lost 1 base and J lost 1; bases outside the gene matches: 3. Germline assignment: CDR1 MNHEY and CDR2 SMNVEV (reference sequence). CDR3 coding DNA: TGTGCCAGCAGTTTATTAGGGACAGGGGGGTCTGGGGCCAACGTCCTGACTTTC. Amino acids: CASSLLGTGGSGANVLTF. Variable domain in full (rest from reference TRBV27 and TRBJ2-6): EAQVTQNPRYLITVTGKKLTVTCSQNMNHEYMSWYRQDPGLGLRQIYYSMNVEVTDKGDVPEGYKVSRKEKRNFPLILESPSPNQTSLYFCASSLLGTGGSGANVLTFGAGSRLTVL.

The chain carries TRBV7-3 and TRBJ2-2, with a possible D match to TRBD2 (6 bases). This CDR3 has 14 residues. Germline V gene data show CDR1 as SGHTA and CDR2 as FQGTGA. V lost 4 bases and J lost 6, with 12 bases in between. CDR3 in DNA: TGTGCCAGCAGCTCGGGAGCCTTTTCCGGGGAGCTGTTTTTT. It yields the protein CASSSGAFSGELFF.

In its sample, this clone was seen once. The CDR3 sequence is CASSLEGTWSTDTQYF. The CDR3 region has the DNA TGTGCCAGCAGCTTGGAAGGGACCTGGAGCACAGATACGCAGTATTTT. The chain recombines TRBV5-4 with TRBJ2-3, with D perhaps given as TRBD1 or TRBD2 (5 bases each). The CDR3 covers 16 residues. The V end lost 0 bases, the J end lost 0 bases, and 11 bases lay between the germline ends. CDR1 SGHNT and CDR2 YYREEE come from the germline V gene (reference sequence).

The chain recombines TRBV25-1 with TRBJ2-2; 9 bases line up with TRBD1. The CDR3 length is 13 residues. CDR1 MGHDK and CDR2 SYGVNS come from the germline V gene. Losses at the gene ends were 6 bases for V and 9 bases for J; bases not matched to a gene: 5. The CDR3 region is CASSEQGARELFF. CDR3 bases: TGTGCCAGCAGCGAACAGGGGGCGAGGGAGCTGTTTTTT.